This T cell receptor beta chain was found in a study of blood T cell repertoires in COVID-19. Study summary: Spain, Italy and the United States supplied samples that represented acute and convalescent COVID-19. Sample material is recorded as cDNA or gDNA derived from T cells, B-cell-depleted T cells, or PBMCs.

Seattle patient enrollment occurred during active infection, with longitudinal follow-up thereafter. The authors' processing: Reference gene primers were amplified, and this amplification served to estimate nucleated cell counts. Measured with immunoSEQ multiplex PCR; TCRdb has only the in-frame clones, and not every one. That table gives V, J and clone size, and the DNA gave D and trimming. The sample lists under 400,000 clones; 90% were seen once. Deletions cut 2 bases from V and 8 bases from J, with 19 bases between. Germline CDR1 reads SSHAT; CDR2 reads FNYEAQ (reference sequence). The CDR3 runs to 16 residues.

The TCR originated in a woman younger than 45 with COVID-19, enrolled during active disease. The chain has TRBV7-7 and TRBJ2-1, with D perhaps TRBD2 (7 bases). The sequencing sample was made of peripheral blood. In nucleotides, the CDR3 is TGTGCCAGCAGCTTACTTGCGGGGGCCCGTGGGGATGAGCAGTTCTTC. It specifies CASSLLAGARGDEQFF.